The clone carrying this TCR beta chain appeared many times. The entry originates in a study of blood T cell repertoires in COVID-19. The protocol was immunoSEQ multiplex PCR, while the TCRdb copy is restricted to in-frame clones and leaves out a portion. The table shows about 170,000 clones, with roughly 87% occurring only once. This CDR3 has 13 amino acids. Trimming took off 0 bases at V and 9 bases at J, with 10 bases between the two ends. Per the germline V gene, CDR1 is SGHNT and CDR2 is YYREEE (reference sequence). The sample consisted of peripheral blood. The sequence came from a woman in her 50s with acute or convalescent COVID-19. The gene calls are TRBV5-4 and TRBJ1-5, with D unclear. The CDR3 reads CASSLESNSPQHF. The DNA for the CDR3 is TGTGCCAGCAGCTTGGAGTCTAATTCGCCCCAGCATTTT.